A selection of T cell receptor beta chains follows, all from one sample in a study of vaccination and CD4 T cells after COVID-19. No cognate antigen is known for these TCRs. TCRdb independently ran MiXCR on the PCR reads; one entry per CDR3 protein. Of about 20,000 distinct CDR3 sequences detected, roughly 46% appear once; the ten largest clones hold about 27%. The specimen comprised CD4+ T cells from blood, cultured in vitro, sampled before SARS-CoV-2 vaccination. Receptors originate from a human donor who had recovered from COVID-19. Each CDR3 is given with its conserved first and last residue. A D gene is named only where the DNA matches it firmly. Size tells how often a clone was seen (once, few, many) or the class of an expanded clone, and some rows leave it out.

D gene | clone size | J gene | V gene | CDR3 DNA | CDR3 protein
TRBD2 | few | TRBJ2-5 | TRBV7-3 | TGTGCCAGCAGCCCGAACGGGGGGCAAGAGACCCAGTACTTC | CASSPNGGQETQYF
. | . | TRBJ2-7 | TRBV19 | TGTGCCAGTAGGCTTCAGGGGGAGGGCCTCTACGAGCAGTACTTC | CASRLQGEGLYEQYF
. | . | TRBJ1-1 | TRBV5-4 | TGTGCCAGCAGCTTGGCGGTAGGGAACACTGAAGCTTTCTTT | CASSLAVGNTEAFF
. | . | TRBJ1-1 | TRBV2 | TGTGCCAGCAGTGTTTCAGGGTACACTGAAGCTTTCTTT | CASSVSGYTEAFF
. | . | TRBJ1-3 | TRBV20-1 | TGCAGTGCCCATAGCGGAAACACCATATATTTT | CSAHSGNTIYF
. | few | TRBJ2-1 | TRBV20-1 | TGCAGTGCTAGATTAGTCCGGACCCGGGCCAATGAGCAGTTCTTC | CSARLVRTRANEQFF
. | few | TRBJ1-5 | TRBV12-3/TRBV12-4 | TGTGCCAGCAGGTTGTCGGGCAATCAGCCCCAGCATTTT | CASRLSGNQPQHF
. | few | TRBJ1-6 | TRBV27 | TGTGCCAGCAGTCCCACACGAGGAGGGTCACCCCTCCACTTT | CASSPTRGGSPLHF
. | . | TRBJ1-6 | TRBV5-4 | TGTGCCAGCAGCTTGGCGGCAGAATTTAATTCACCCCTCCACTTT | CASSLAAEFNSPLHF
. | . | TRBJ1-6 | TRBV12-3/TRBV12-4 | TGTGCCAGCAGTTTTAACGGGGATTCACCCCTCCACTTT | CASSFNGDSPLHF
TRBD2 | . | TRBJ2-3 | TRBV6-2/TRBV6-3 | TGTGCCAGCAGCCAAATTAGCGGGAGAGGCACAGATACGCAGTATTTT | CASSQISGRGTDTQYF
TRBD2 | . | TRBJ2-3 | TRBV20-1 | TGCAGTGCTGAGCGGGAGGGCCGAGGAGATACGCAGTATTTT | CSAEREGRGDTQYF
TRBD1 | few | TRBJ2-5 | TRBV7-7 | TGTGCCAGCAGCCCTCGACAGGGGCAAGAGACCCAGTACTTC | CASSPRQGQETQYF
. | . | TRBJ1-5 | TRBV7-2 | TGTGCCAGCAGCTCCACTCCGGGCCGTCAGCCCCAGCATTTT | CASSSTPGRQPQHF
TRBD1 | . | TRBJ1-1 | TRBV4-1 | TGCGCCAGCAGCCAAGGAGGGACAGGGAGGTTCACTGAAGCTTTCTTT | CASSQGGTGRFTEAFF
. | . | TRBJ1-1 | TRBV7-9 | TGTGCCAGCAGCGCCAGACAGGTAGGGAACACTGAAGCTTTCTTT | CASSARQVGNTEAFF
. | . | TRBJ2-3 | TRBV3-1 | TGTGCCAGCAGCCCATCCCCGACAGCCCCGCAGTATTTT | CASSPSPTAPQYF
TRBD2 | . | TRBJ2-3 | TRBV6-1 | TGTGCCAGCAGTCCGACTAGCGGGGACGCTTCTAGCACAGATACGCAGTATTTT | CASSPTSGDASSTDTQYF
TRBD1 | few | TRBJ2-5 | TRBV20-1 | TGCAGTGTCGGACAGGCGTACCAAGAGACCCAGTACTTC | CSVGQAYQETQYF
TRBD2 | . | TRBJ2-3 | TRBV19 | TGTGCCAGTAGTATAGGTCTAGCGGTCACAGATACGCAGTATTTT | CASSIGLAVTDTQYF
. | . | TRBJ2-1 | TRBV20-1 | TGCAGTGCTAGAGCCCCCTACCGCAATGAGCAGTTCTTC | CSARAPYRNEQFF
TRBD2 | few | TRBJ2-2 | TRBV20-1 | TGCAGTGCTACCCGGGGGGGCGCGAACACCGGGGAGCTGTTTTTT | CSATRGGANTGELFF
. | few | TRBJ1-1 | TRBV7-3 | TGTGCCAGCAGCTTTACGTCTTTAGGGGGAGGCACTGAAGCTTTCTTT | CASSFTSLGGGTEAFF
. | . | TRBJ1-5 | TRBV11-2 | TGTGCCAGCAGCTTAGTTGCAGGGCAGAGTCAGCCCCAGCATTTT | CASSLVAGQSQPQHF
. | few | TRBJ1-2 | TRBV20-1 | TGCAGTGCTGATCAAAGGAGTAACTATGGCTACACCTTC | CSADQRSNYGYTF
. | . | TRBJ1-6 | TRBV19 | TGTGCCAGTAGTATCAGGTTGGCGGTTCCATCGAGCTCCTATAATTCACCCCTCCACTTT | CASSIRLAVPSSSYNSPLHF
TRBD1 | few | TRBJ1-2 | TRBV6-4 | TGTGCCAGCAGTGACTCCCCCCGCGCTGGGACAGGAGGCTACACCTTC | CASSDSPRAGTGGYTF
. | . | TRBJ1-6 | TRBV5-6 | TGTGCCAGCAGCTTGTCTAATTCACCCCTCCACTTT | CASSLSNSPLHF
. | . | TRBJ1-5 | TRBV7-2 | TGTGCCAGCAGCTCATCCGGGCGGCCCAATCAGCCCCAGCATTTT | CASSSSGRPNQPQHF
. | few | TRBJ1-5 | TRBV6-1 | TGTGCCAGCAGGACCCTGGAGGGTAGCAATCAGCCCCAGCATTTT | CASRTLEGSNQPQHF
TRBD2 | . | TRBJ2-3 | TRBV7-9 | TGTGCCAGCAGCTTAGACGGGGGGGTCACAGATACGCAGTATTTT | CASSLDGGVTDTQYF